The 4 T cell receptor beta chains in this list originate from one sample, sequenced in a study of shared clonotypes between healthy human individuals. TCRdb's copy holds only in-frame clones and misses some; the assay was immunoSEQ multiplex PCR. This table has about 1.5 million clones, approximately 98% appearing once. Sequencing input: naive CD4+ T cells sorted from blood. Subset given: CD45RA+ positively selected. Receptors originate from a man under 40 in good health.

The CDR3 spells CASSHIGNEQFF. CDR3 coding DNA: TGTGCCAGCAGCCACATTGGTAATGAGCAGTTCTTC. This chain links TRBV14 with TRBJ2-1; unclear D gene. V was shortened by 3 bases and J by 7 bases, with 7 bases between the two germline ends. Germline CDR1 is SGHDN and CDR2 is FVKESK. The CDR3 contains 12 residues.

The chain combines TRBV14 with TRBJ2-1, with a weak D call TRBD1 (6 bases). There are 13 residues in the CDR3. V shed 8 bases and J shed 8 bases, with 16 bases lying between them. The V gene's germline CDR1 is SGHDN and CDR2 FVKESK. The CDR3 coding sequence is TGTGCCAGCGGCATACAGGGTGGGTATGAGCAGTTCTTC. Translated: CASGIQGGYEQFF.

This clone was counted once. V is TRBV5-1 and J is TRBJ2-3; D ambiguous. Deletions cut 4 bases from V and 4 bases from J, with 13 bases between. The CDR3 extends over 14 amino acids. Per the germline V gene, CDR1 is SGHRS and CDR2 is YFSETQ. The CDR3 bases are TGCGCCAGCAGCCTCTCGGCATCCGCAGATACGCAGTATTTT. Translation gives CASSLSASADTQYF.

The DNA for the CDR3 is TGCGCCAGCAGCCGCTTGGAGGGCCTGGATACGCAGTATTTT. Amino acids: CASSRLEGLDTQYF. The chain employs TRBV5-1 and TRBJ2-3, with D perhaps matching TRBD2 (6 bases). Germline V gives CDR1 SGHRS, CDR2 YFSETQ. Trimming pared 4 bases from V and 6 bases from J, leaving 15 bases between. The CDR3 consists of 14 residues.